The next 28 T cell receptor beta chains were all read from a single sample in a study of CD8+ T cells in alopecia areata. As to treatment: oral pan-JAK inhibitor, 5-10 mg twice daily. The sequencing template was cDNA reverse transcribed from extracted RNA. Profiling relied on immunoSEQ multiplex PCR, and the TCRdb table lists in-frame clones only, not all of them. This table has 80,000 or so clones, around 65% appearing once. The sequences come from CD8+ T cells sorted from blood, collected at week 24, from a patient treated with tofacitinib. All receptors come from a human donor with alopecia areata.

This chain's CDR3 is CASSTLGRGVETQYF. The CDR3, as DNA: TGTGCCAGCAGCACGCTGGGTAGGGGCGTGGAGACCCAGTACTTC. The chain is built from TRBV7-9 and TRBJ2-5; perhaps TRBD1 as D (5 bases). The CDR3 runs to 15 residues. The V end was cut by 5 bases, the J end by 5 bases, with 18 bases between. Germline V lookup: CDR1 SEHNR, CDR2 FQNEAQ (reference sequence).

The chain links TRBV19 to TRBJ1-1, with D possibly matching TRBD1 (6 bases). V lost 7 bases, J lost 1 base, and 10 bases lay in between. CDR1 is LNHDA, CDR2 SQIVND, per germline (reference sequence). This CDR3 is 13 amino acids long. Here the CDR3 DNA reads TGTGCCAGTAAGGAACAGGGGAACACTGAAGCTTTCTTT. It encodes CASKEQGNTEAFF.

This clone was found a few times. The chain joins TRBV30 to TRBJ1-1; D gene unclear. V lost 1 base, J lost 0 bases, and 9 bases lay in between. Per the germline V gene, CDR1 is GTSNPN and CDR2 is SVGIG (reference sequence). This CDR3 comprises 14 residues. CDR3 protein: CAWSATYLNTEAFF. CDR3 DNA: TGTGCCTGGAGTGCGACTTATTTGAACACTGAAGCTTTCTTT.

This clone has a single count. V usage is TRBV11-2 and J usage is TRBJ2-7; D call uncertain. Germline assignment: CDR1 SGHAT and CDR2 FQNNGV. The CDR3 has 13 residues. Trimming removed 1 base from V and 0 bases from J, with 4 bases in between. This CDR3 is CASSLGVSYEQYF. CDR3 bases: TGTGCCAGCAGCTTAGGGGTCTCCTACGAGCAGTACTTC.

This clone has just a few counts. This sequence joins TRBV29-1 and TRBJ2-5; no clear D. Germline assignment: CDR1 SQVTM and CDR2 ANQGSEA. Deletions cut 1 base from V and 4 bases from J, with 7 bases between. The CDR3 is 12 amino acids. This CDR3 reads CSVEGVSETQYF. The CDR3 DNA reads as TGCAGCGTTGAAGGGGTCTCAGAGACCCAGTACTTC.

This sequence joins TRBV25-1 and TRBJ1-1; tentative D call: TRBD1 (5 bases). The V gene lost 3 bases and the J gene lost 11 bases, with 19 bases spanning the gap. Looked up from germline, CDR1 is MGHDK and CDR2 is SYGVNS. CDR3 length: 14 residues. The CDR3 nucleotides read TGTGCCAGCAGTGAGGACAACAGGTCTTATCTGGCTTTCTTT. This encodes CASSEDNRSYLAFF.

The CDR3 reads CASSLGNSYEQYF. DNA of the CDR3: TGTGCCAGCAGCTTGGGCAACTCCTACGAGCAGTACTTC. V usage is TRBV5-6 and J usage is TRBJ2-7; D uncertain. Germline V gives CDR1 SGHDT, CDR2 YYEEEE. V lost 0 bases and J 0 bases, leaving 4 bases between the germline ends. The CDR3 loop spans 13 amino acids.

The sample holds a few counts of this clone. This sequence joins TRBV28 and TRBJ1-1; perhaps TRBD1 as D (5 bases). This CDR3 region has 13 residues. Germline V gene lookup returns CDR1 MDHEN and CDR2 SYDVKM. V lost 7 bases and J 4 bases, leaving 13 bases between the germline ends. CDR3: CASKPRGSTEAFF. The CDR3 DNA reads as TGTGCCAGCAAGCCCCGGGGGAGCACTGAAGCTTTCTTT.

CDR3 sequence: CSVHRRATGYTF. The CDR3 DNA reads as TGCAGCGTTCACAGGCGAGCGACTGGCTACACCTTC. This chain uses TRBV29-1 with TRBJ1-2; D is possibly TRBD1 (5 bases). Germline V gene data show CDR1 as SQVTM and CDR2 as ANQGSEA. Trimming pared 5 bases from V and 7 bases from J, leaving 14 bases between. The CDR3 is 12 residues long.

This chain uses TRBV2 with TRBJ2-1, with 8 positions matching TRBD2. J was trimmed by 0 bases and V by 4 bases; bases with no gene match: 2. Per the germline V gene, CDR1 is SNHLY and CDR2 is FYNNEI. This CDR3 region has 15 residues. The CDR3, as DNA: TGTGCCAGCAGTGTTGCGGGAGGCTCCTACAATGAGCAGTTCTTC. It is translated as CASSVAGGSYNEQFF.

This chain joins TRBV5-1 and TRBJ2-3; TRBD1 aligns across 9 bases. Trimming took 3 bases from V and 2 from J; bases not matched to a gene: 7. The CDR3 covers 16 residues. Germline values: CDR1 SGHRS, CDR2 YFSETQ. The CDR3 is CASSSLWDRDTDTQYF. DNA for the CDR3: TGCGCCAGCAGCTCGCTTTGGGACAGGGACACAGATACGCAGTATTTT. Full variable domain (missing parts from reference TRBV5-1 and TRBJ2-3): KAGVTQTPRYLIKTRGQQVTLSCSPISGHRSVSWYQQTPGQGLQFLFEYFSETQRNKGNFPGRFSGRQFSNSRSEMNVSTLELGDSALYLCASSSLWDRDTDTQYFGPGTRLTVL.

CDR3 sequence reads: CASNPSAGTDETQYF. The CDR3 DNA follows: TGTGCCAGCAACCCCTCCGCCGGGACAGATGAGACCCAGTACTTC. The J gene is TRBJ2-5, the V gene TRBV7-3; 7 bases agree with TRBD1. Losses at the gene ends were 7 bases for V and 5 bases for J; bases not matched to a gene: 13. CDR1 SGHTA and CDR2 FQGTGA come from the germline V gene. The CDR3 covers 15 residues. The variable domain in full, completed from reference TRBV7-3 and TRBJ2-5, reads GAGVSQTPSNKVTEKGKYVELRCDPISGHTALYWYRQSLGQGPEFLIYFQGTGAADDSGLPNDRFFAVRPEGSVSTLKIQRTERGDSAVYLCASNPSAGTDETQYFGPGTRLLVL.

CDR3 nucleotides: TGCGCCAGCAGCGGGGTTGGGTCCCTTGGCTACACCTTC. Protein product: CASSGVGSLGYTF. The chain links TRBV4-3 to TRBJ1-2; D unresolved. The length of the CDR3 is 13 residues. Trimming removed 5 bases from V and 7 bases from J, with 14 bases in between. Germline assignment: CDR1 LGHNA and CDR2 YSLEER.

The chain joins TRBV28 to TRBJ2-7, with D uncertain. The V and J ends lost 4 bases and 2 bases respectively, with 9 bases between them. Germline CDR1 MDHEN, CDR2 SYDVKM. The CDR3 contains 13 residues. The chain's CDR3 is CASSSRNTYEQYF. CDR3 nucleotide sequence: TGTGCCAGCAGTTCCAGGAATACCTACGAGCAGTACTTC.

This clone was counted a single time. The chain combines TRBV5-7 with TRBJ1-1; D is uncertain. TRBV5-7 is filed as an ORF, its function uncertain. Trimming took 3 bases from V and 1 from J, leaving 1 base between them. The CDR3 runs to 11 residues. The CDR3 sequence: CASSWNTEAFF. In DNA form, the CDR3 reads TGTGCCAGCAGCTGGAACACTGAAGCTTTCTTT.

V gene TRBV6-5 combines with J gene TRBJ1-5; TRBD1 is a possible D gene (6 bases). Germline V gene lookup returns CDR1 MNHEY and CDR2 SVGAGI. V was trimmed by 0 bases and J by 7 bases, leaving 13 bases between them. The CDR3 loop spans 15 amino acids. CDR3 coding DNA: TGTGCCAGCAGTTACTCGGAGACAGGAGCCCAGCCCCAGCATTTT. It yields the protein CASSYSETGAQPQHF.

V is TRBV30 and J is TRBJ1-2; D is uncertain. Germline assignment: CDR1 GTSNPN and CDR2 SVGIG (reference sequence). CDR3 length equals 12 residues. Trimming removed 7 bases from V and 4 bases from J, with 13 bases in between. The DNA of the CDR3 is TGTGCCTCGACACCGAATGGCTATGGCTACACCTTC. As protein: CASTPNGYGYTF.

The CDR3 region has the DNA TGCGCCAGCAGGGAGCGTCGAAGCACTGAAGCTTTCTTT. Translating it yields CASRERRSTEAFF. V is TRBV4-3 and J is TRBJ1-1; D is unresolved. V lost 6 bases, J lost 4 bases, and 12 bases lay in between. The germline V gene encodes CDR1 LGHNA and CDR2 YSLEER. This CDR3 spans 13 amino acids.

This clone came up a few times. V usage is TRBV6-6 and J usage is TRBJ2-3, with D unresolved. The CDR3 runs 13 residues. CDR1 MNHNY and CDR2 SVGAGI come from the germline V gene (reference sequence). Trimming removed 6 bases from V and 6 bases from J, with 13 bases in between. DNA for the CDR3: TGTGCCAGCAGCCGGGTCCGGACCGATACGCAGTATTTT. It is translated as CASSRVRTDTQYF.

The chain recombines TRBV18 with TRBJ2-5, with D tentatively TRBD1 (6 bases). The V end was cut by 0 bases, the J end by 0 bases, with 8 bases between. Germline V gene lookup returns CDR1 KGHSH and CDR2 LQKENI. This CDR3 contains 15 residues. The CDR3 protein is CASSPPGANQETQYF. The CDR3 DNA sequence: TGTGCCAGCTCACCACCGGGGGCCAACCAAGAGACCCAGTACTTC.

The CDR3 DNA follows: TGTGCCAGCAGTTACGAGGGGGTCTCCTACAATGAGCAGTTCTTC. This encodes CASSYEGVSYNEQFF. This chain joins TRBV6-5 and TRBJ2-1; possible D gene TRBD1, 6 bases. The V end lost 2 bases, the J end lost 0 bases, and 8 bases lay between the germline ends. Germline CDR1 reads MNHEY; CDR2 reads SVGAGI. The CDR3 has 15 amino acids.

The rearrangement uses TRBV11-2 and TRBJ2-1; 11 nucleotides agree with TRBD1. The V and J ends lost 5 bases and 0 bases, in that order; junction bases with no gene match: 3. This CDR3 has 16 amino acids. Looked up from germline, CDR1 is SGHAT and CDR2 is FQNNGV. CDR3 sequence: CASSLGTGGSYNEQFF. CDR3 bases: TGTGCCAGCAGCCTTGGGACAGGGGGCTCCTACAATGAGCAGTTCTTC.

This clone was counted once. The rearrangement joins TRBV13 to TRBJ2-5, with D unresolved. The germline gives CDR1 PRHDT, CDR2 FYEKMQ (reference sequence). The V gene lost 5 bases and the J gene lost 2 bases, with 21 bases spanning the gap. The CDR3 runs to 17 residues. CDR3 region: CASSPSPTETLQETQYF. For the CDR3, the DNA is TGTGCCAGCAGCCCCTCTCCAACGGAGACTTTGCAAGAGACCCAGTACTTC.

This chain joins TRBV7-9 and TRBJ2-1, with a tentative D call TRBD1 (6 bases). CDR1 is SEHNR, CDR2 FQNEAQ, per germline (reference sequence). The length of the CDR3 is 14 residues. V shed 6 bases and J shed 4 bases, with 13 bases lying between them. CDR3 loop: CASRSWTDYNEQFF. Here the CDR3 DNA reads TGTGCCAGCAGATCATGGACAGATTACAATGAGCAGTTCTTC.

The chain employs TRBV4-1 and TRBJ2-1; possibly TRBD1 for D (6 bases). The V gene lost 5 bases and the J gene lost 3 bases, with 14 bases spanning the gap. The CDR3 contains 15 residues. Looked up from germline, CDR1 is MGHRA and CDR2 is YSYEKL. CDR3 region: CASSTRTANYNEQFF. Written as DNA, the CDR3 is TGCGCCAGCAGCACTCGGACAGCAAACTACAATGAGCAGTTCTTC.

The genes are TRBV5-4 and TRBJ2-7; a possible D gene is TRBD2 (5 bases). Germline CDR1 and CDR2: SGHNT and YYREEE (reference sequence). The V and J ends lost 2 bases and 2 bases respectively, with 8 bases between them. The CDR3 sequence is 13 residues long. CDR3 DNA sequence: TGTGCCAGCAGCTTTGAGCGGACCTACGAGCAGTACTTC. Its translation: CASSFERTYEQYF.

This clone has just a few counts. The rearrangement uses TRBV27 and TRBJ2-7; perhaps TRBD1 as D (5 bases). The CDR3 length is 15 residues. Trimming cost V 4 bases and J 5 bases, with 18 bases left between them. Per the germline V gene, CDR1 is MNHEY and CDR2 is SMNVEV (reference sequence). This chain's CDR3 is CASSYPRALIHEQYF. The CDR3 coding sequence is TGTGCCAGCAGTTACCCCAGGGCCCTTATCCACGAGCAGTACTTC.

The gene calls are TRBV9 and TRBJ2-2; 8 positions match TRBD1. The CDR3 consists of 15 residues. The V segment lost 3 bases and the J segment 5 bases; nucleotides outside the gene matches: 6. Germline CDR1 is SGDLS and CDR2 is YYNGEE. DNA for the CDR3: TGTGCCAGCAGCGCCGGACAGGGTGAGACCGGGGAGCTGTTTTTT. It is translated as CASSAGQGETGELFF. Full variable domain (missing parts from reference TRBV9 and TRBJ2-2): DSGVTQTPKHLITATGQRVTLRCSPRSGDLSVYWYQQSLDQGLQFLIQYYNGEERAKGNILERFSAQQFPDLHSELNLSSLELGDSALYFCASSAGQGETGELFFGEGSRLTVL.